Following are 4 T cell receptor beta chains from one sample sequenced in a study of blood T cell repertoires in COVID-19. Sequencing was performed with immunoSEQ multiplex PCR; in TCRdb, only in-frame clones are kept and a portion is missing. Of 130,000 or so clones listed, roughly 80% are singletons. The sequenced material came from peripheral blood. These receptors all come from a human donor in a cohort sampled during active COVID-19.

This sequence joins TRBV21-1 and TRBJ2-7; the DNA was not used to check the table's D call, TRBD1. TRBV21-1 has pseudogene status. This CDR3 region has 13 residues. Written as DNA, the CDR3 is TGTGCCAGCAGCAATGGACAGGGGTACGAGCAGTACTTC. Its protein product is CASSNGQGYEQYF.

The chain recombines TRBV2 with TRBJ1-5; TRBD1 matches 9 bases. J lost 5 bases, V lost 3 bases, and 2 bases had no gene match. This CDR3 is built from 14 residues. The germline CDR1 and CDR2 sequences are SNHLY and FYNNEI. The CDR3 bases are TGTGCCAGCAGTGATACAGGGGGCTATCAGCCCCAGCATTTT. Amino acids: CASSDTGGYQPQHF. The full variable domain, its missing parts supplied by reference TRBV2 and TRBJ1-5, is EPEVTQTPSHQVTQMGQEVILRCVPISNHLYFYWYRQILGQKVEFLVSFYNNEISEKSEIFDDQFSVERPDGSNFTLKIRSTKLEDSAMYFCASSDTGGYQPQHFGDGTRLSIL.

The chain is built from TRBV5-4 and TRBJ2-3; 7 bases are a match to TRBD1. Looked up from germline, CDR1 is SGHNT and CDR2 is YYREEE (reference sequence). The CDR3 totals 14 residues. Trimming removed 4 bases from V and 4 bases from J; junction bases left unmatched: 6. CDR3 nucleotides: TGTGCCAGCAGCATCCGACAGGGTGCAGATACGCAGTATTTT. Translated: CASSIRQGADTQYF.

The chain combines TRBV7-9 with TRBJ1-3; TRBD1 matches 8 bases. V lost 5 bases, J lost 2 bases, and 8 bases stayed unmatched. The CDR3 runs 16 residues. Germline CDR1 reads SEHNR; CDR2 reads FQNEAQ (reference sequence). The DNA for the CDR3 is TGTGCCAGCAGCACAGAGACAGGGGAGGCTGGAAACACCATATATTTT. Translation: CASSTETGEAGNTIYF.